This TCR beta chain was identified in a study of blood T cell repertoires in COVID-19. For the study at large: Material from acute and convalescent COVID-19 was sourced from the United States, Italy and Spain. The cDNA or gDNA used as material had been derived from T cells, B-cell-depleted T cells, or PBMCs.

The CDR3 spans 13 residues. The V gene's germline CDR1 is SGHAT and CDR2 FQDESV (reference sequence). The V and J ends lost 3 bases and 8 bases respectively, with 10 bases between them. Sequenced by immunoSEQ multiplex PCR; TCRdb stores in-frame clones only, minus some. The table has 180,000 or so clones, approximately 85% seen once; the top ten hold under 9.5%. The sequencing sample was made of peripheral blood. The chain couples TRBV11-1 to TRBJ1-4; maybe TRBD1 (6 bases). The receptor was isolated from a woman aged 60 to 75 with acute or convalescent COVID-19. The CDR3 sequence is CASSFGQQEKLFF. CDR3 DNA sequence: TGTGCCAGCAGCTTTGGACAGCAGGAAAAACTGTTTTTT.